The clone carrying this TCR beta chain turned up a few times. The germline V gene has CDR1 MNHNS and CDR2 SASEGT. CDR3 length: 13 residues. The V end was cut by 8 bases, the J end by 4 bases, with 11 bases between. TCRdb reprocessed the PCR reads via MiXCR and lists one record per CDR3 protein. The sample records some 22,000 distinct CDR3 sequences, 45% to 55% being singletons. The sample is drawn from a study of vaccination and CD4 T cells after COVID-19. Sequenced here: CD4+ T cells from blood, sampled before SARS-CoV-2 vaccination. The V gene is TRBV6-1, the J gene TRBJ2-2; D possibly corresponds to TRBD1 (5 bases). The TCR comes from a human donor who had recovered from COVID-19. The CDR3 nucleotides read TGTGCCAGCGAACAGGACGGCACCGGGGAGCTGTTTTTT. Protein product: CASEQDGTGELFF.